A single sample is the source of the 18 T cell receptor beta chains below, sequenced in a study of T cells in Graves' hyperthyroidism and ophthalmopathy. Regions amplified from RNA transcripts were the TCR beta CDR3 regions. The HTBI set primed first-round TCR CDR3 RT-PCR. A single record per CDR3 protein comes from TCRdb applying MiXCR to the multiplex PCR reads. Of 560,000 or so distinct CDR3 sequences in the sample, 15% to 20% were seen once. The sample comprised blood. These receptors originate from a man between 35 and 55 years old with Graves' ophthalmopathy.

This clonotype has ten or more counts. The V gene is TRBV2, the J gene TRBJ2-7; TRBD1 matches at 9 bases. V lost 7 bases, J lost 3 bases, and 7 bases stayed unmatched. This CDR3 is built from 14 residues. Germline CDR1 SNHLY, CDR2 FYNNEI. The CDR3 loop is CASTHGDRVYEQYF. In nucleotides, the CDR3 is TGTGCCAGCACCCACGGGGACAGGGTCTACGAGCAGTACTTC.

This clonotype showed up many times. This rearrangement joins TRBV29-1 to TRBJ2-2, with D unclear. The CDR3 loop spans 12 amino acids. Trimming took off 1 base at V and 4 bases at J, with 4 bases between the two ends. Germline values: CDR1 SQVTM, CDR2 ANQGSEA. CDR3: CSVEGGTGELFF. In DNA form, the CDR3 reads TGCAGCGTTGAAGGCGGCACCGGGGAGCTGTTTTTT.

The chain combines TRBV6-2 or TRBV6-3 with TRBJ1-5, with D maybe TRBD1 (5 bases). Per the germline V gene, CDR1 is MNHEY and CDR2 is SVGEGT. The CDR3 extends over 16 amino acids. V lost 0 bases and J lost 2, with 11 bases in between. The CDR3 nucleotides read TGTGCCAGCAGTTACTCTCCAGGGAAGGGCAATCAGCCCCAGCATTTT. Its protein product is CASSYSPGKGNQPQHF.

The chain recombines TRBV12-3 or TRBV12-4 with TRBJ2-2; TRBD1 agrees at 7 bases. V dropped 2 bases and J dropped 6; count of bases not matched to a gene: 3. The CDR3 contains 14 residues. CDR3 region: CASSLLGTAGELFF. CDR3 in DNA: TGTGCCAGCAGTTTATTAGGGACAGCCGGGGAGCTGTTTTTT.

This chain connects TRBV20-1 to TRBJ1-2, with D perhaps TRBD1 (6 bases). V was cut by 0 bases and J by 3 bases, with 14 bases left in between. The germline gives CDR1 DFQATT, CDR2 SNEGSKA (reference sequence). The CDR3 is made up of 15 amino acids. The CDR3 nucleotides read TGCAGTGCTAGAGATGCGGGGGGCGCCGACTATGGCTACACCTTC. It is translated as CSARDAGGADYGYTF.

The CDR3 sequence is CASGGTGEREQYF. The CDR3 DNA reads TGTGCCAGCGGAGGGACAGGGGAACGCGAGCAGTACTTC. The chain uses TRBV5-5 and TRBJ2-7, with 10 bases lining up with TRBD1. The CDR3 covers 13 residues. The trim removed 7 bases at V and 6 bases at J, leaving 7 bases unmatched. Germline V gives CDR1 SGHKS, CDR2 YYEKEE (reference sequence).

A few counts support this clonotype. The chain combines TRBV20-1 with TRBJ1-1; TRBD1 is a possible D gene (5 bases). Trimming left V 6 bases short and J 3 bases short, with 14 bases between. The CDR3 runs to 13 residues. Germline values: CDR1 DFQATT, CDR2 SNEGSKA (reference sequence). For the CDR3, the DNA is TGCAGTGCCCCGGGACTCATGGACACTGAAGCTTTCTTT. It specifies CSAPGLMDTEAFF.

Turning to this clonotype: A much larger clone differs from this one at a single base, so this may be a read error. The J gene is TRBJ1-1, the V gene TRBV5-1, with TRBD1 as a possible D gene (6 bases). Germline-derived CDR1 and CDR2 are SGHRS and YFSETQ. The CDR3 is made up of 15 amino acids. The CDR3 DNA sequence: TGCGCCAGCAGCTTTTCAGGGGCAGGGAACGCTGAAGCTTTCTTT. Translated: CASSFSGAGNAEAFF. The entire variable domain, with the rest obtained from reference TRBV5-1 and TRBJ1-1, is as follows: KAGVTQTPRYLIKTRGQQVTLSCSPISGHRSVSWYQQTPGQGLQFLFEYFSETQRNKGNFPGRFSGRQFSNSRSEMNVSTLELGDSALYLCASSFSGAGNAEAFFGQGTRLTVV.

This clonotype has at least ten counts. The chain has TRBV6-1 and TRBJ2-7; D not resolved. The CDR3 contains 15 residues. Germline CDR1 is MNHNS and CDR2 is SASEGT. V lost 0 bases and J lost 2, with 11 bases in between. This CDR3 reads CASSEAPQAPYEQYF. CDR3 nucleotide sequence: TGTGCCAGCAGTGAAGCGCCTCAGGCGCCCTACGAGCAGTACTTC.

This clonotype came up many times. The chain recombines TRBV5-1 with TRBJ2-1; 10 bases fit TRBD1. CDR3 length: 15 amino acids. Germline loops: CDR1 SGHRS, CDR2 YFSETQ. Trimming at V came to 4 bases and at J to 6 bases, leaving 7 bases not matched to a gene. CDR3 bases: TGCGCCAGCAGCCCCCGGACAGGGGGGGGCAATGAGCAGTTCTTC. Its protein product is CASSPRTGGGNEQFF.

This clonotype has only a few counts. V is TRBV7-2 and J is TRBJ1-2; D is undetermined. There are 15 residues in the CDR3. In germline, CDR1 is SGHTA, CDR2 FQGNSA. With 5 bases removed from V and 0 bases from J, the gap between germline ends came to 13 bases. DNA for the CDR3: TGTGCCAGCAGCGTGGTGGGAGCCTCTAACTATGGCTACACCTTC. It encodes CASSVVGASNYGYTF.

This clonotype was counted between two and nine times. This chain joins TRBV20-1 and TRBJ2-4, with unresolved D. The germline CDR1 and CDR2 sequences are DFQATT and SNEGSKA (reference sequence). The V gene lost 5 bases and the J gene lost 4 bases, with 3 bases spanning the gap. This CDR3 is built from 10 residues. The CDR3 DNA sequence: TGCAGTGCTCAAAAAAACATTCAGTACTTC. It encodes CSAQKNIQYF.

This clonotype was seen a handful of times. The chain has TRBV12-3 or TRBV12-4 and TRBJ1-2; D remains unclear. The V and J ends lost 3 bases and 8 bases respectively, with 10 bases between them. CDR3 length: 12 amino acids. The chain's CDR3 is CASSLWTLGYTF. The CDR3 DNA follows: TGTGCCAGCAGTTTGTGGACCCTGGGCTACACCTTC.

This clonotype was recorded many times. The rearrangement uses TRBV20-1 and TRBJ2-7; the match to TRBD1 covers 9 bases. Germline V gene sequence: CDR1 DFQATT, CDR2 SNEGSKA (reference sequence). There are 14 residues in the CDR3. The V and J ends lost 6 bases and 4 bases, in that order; junction bases with no gene match: 10. CDR3 sequence: CSATRDRVLYEQYF. CDR3 sequence (DNA): TGCAGTGCCACGCGGGACAGGGTCCTTTACGAGCAGTACTTC.

This clonotype was seen a handful of times. This chain uses TRBV29-1 with TRBJ2-1; D gene unclear. Between the trimmed V and J ends, which lost 0 bases and 9 bases, there was a span of 12 bases. The CDR3 contains 13 residues. Germline V gene sequence: CDR1 SQVTM, CDR2 ANQGSEA. CDR3 sequence: CSVEELGKLEQFF. CDR3 sequence (DNA): TGCAGCGTTGAAGAGTTGGGCAAGCTTGAGCAGTTCTTC.

This clonotype was detected only a few times. The chain uses TRBV29-1 and TRBJ2-3, with a possible D match to TRBD2 (6 bases). The CDR3 runs to 14 residues. CDR1 SQVTM and CDR2 ANQGSEA come from the germline V gene. CDR3 sequence (DNA): TGCAGTGCACTCGGAGGGCTCATCCGGGATACGCAGTATTTT. Its translation is CSALGGLIRDTQYF.

The chain employs TRBV7-3 and TRBJ1-1; no clear D gene. CDR3 size: 15 residues. V was clipped by 6 bases and J by 5 bases, with 19 bases between them. Germline V gene lookup returns CDR1 SGHTA and CDR2 FQGTGA. For the CDR3, the DNA is TGTGCCAGCAGGCAGACCCCCCAGGCTGTTACTGAAGCTTTCTTT. Protein product: CASRQTPQAVTEAFF.

A remark on this clonotype: A much larger clone differs from this one at a single base, so this may be a read error. The chain has TRBV4-1 and TRBJ2-1; TRBD1 matches 7 bases. The J segment lost 10 bases and the V segment lost 1 base, leaving 10 bases of the junction unmatched. CDR1 and CDR2 (germline): MGHRA, YSYEKL. This CDR3 has 15 amino acids. CDR3 in amino acids: CASSQVKGATWEQFF. The CDR3 nucleotides read TGCGCCAGCAGCCAAGTTAAGGGGGCCACTTGGGAGCAGTTCTTC.